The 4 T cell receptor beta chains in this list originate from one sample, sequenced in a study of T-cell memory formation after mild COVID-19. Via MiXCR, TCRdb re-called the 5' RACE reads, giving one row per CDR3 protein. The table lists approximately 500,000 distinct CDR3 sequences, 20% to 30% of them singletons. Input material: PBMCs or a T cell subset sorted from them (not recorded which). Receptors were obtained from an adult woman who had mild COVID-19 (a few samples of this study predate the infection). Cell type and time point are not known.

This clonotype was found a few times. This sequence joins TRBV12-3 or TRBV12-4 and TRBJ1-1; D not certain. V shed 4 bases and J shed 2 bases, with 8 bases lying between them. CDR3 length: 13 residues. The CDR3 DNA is TGTGCCAGCAGTTACACCACCAACACTGAAGCTTTCTTT. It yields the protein CASSYTTNTEAFF.

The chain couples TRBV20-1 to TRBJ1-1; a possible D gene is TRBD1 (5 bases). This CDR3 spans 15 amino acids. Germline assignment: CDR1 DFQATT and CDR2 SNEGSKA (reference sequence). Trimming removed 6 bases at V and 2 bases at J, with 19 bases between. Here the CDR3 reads CSAPAGRTINTEAFF. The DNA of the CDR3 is TGCAGTGCCCCCGCAGGGCGGACTATAAACACTGAAGCTTTCTTT.

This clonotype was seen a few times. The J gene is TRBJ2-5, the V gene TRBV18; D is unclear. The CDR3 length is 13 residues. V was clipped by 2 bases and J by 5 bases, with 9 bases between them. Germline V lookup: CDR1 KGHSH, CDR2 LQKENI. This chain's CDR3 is CASSPGKVETQYF. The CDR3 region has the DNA TGTGCCAGCTCACCAGGGAAGGTGGAGACCCAGTACTTC.

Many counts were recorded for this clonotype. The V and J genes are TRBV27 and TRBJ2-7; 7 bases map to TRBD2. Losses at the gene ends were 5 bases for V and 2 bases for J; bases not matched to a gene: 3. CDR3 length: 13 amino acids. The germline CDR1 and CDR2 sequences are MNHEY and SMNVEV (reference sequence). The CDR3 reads CASSVGTTYEQYF. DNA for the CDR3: TGTGCCAGCAGTGTAGGGACTACCTACGAGCAGTACTTC.